Shown below are 4 T cell receptor beta chains from a single sample sequenced in a study of CD8 T cells in Susac syndrome. When the RNA was reverse transcribed, random hexamers were used with an input of roughly 0.45 to 1 ug. TCRdb used MiXCR to reprocess the immunoSEQ multiplex PCR reads, holding one entry per CDR3 protein. This table has some 140,000 distinct CDR3 sequences, 80% to 85% appearing once. The sequencing input was CD8+ T cells from PBMCs. The receptors were gathered from a human donor with multiple sclerosis.

The J gene is TRBJ2-1, the V gene TRBV20-1; 8 bases are a match to TRBD2. Germline CDR1 reads DFQATT; CDR2 reads SNEGSKA (reference sequence). The CDR3 spans 13 residues. The CDR3 protein is CSPGLATYNEQFF. The CDR3 DNA reads as TGCAGCCCCGGACTAGCTACCTACAATGAGCAGTTCTTC.

This sequence joins TRBV6-1 and TRBJ2-2; 9 bases line up with TRBD1. Germline loops: CDR1 MNHNS, CDR2 SASEGT. Unmatched junction bases numbered 2, after V lost 6 bases and J lost 6 bases. This CDR3 contains 13 residues. The CDR3 reads CASRGQGPGELFF. For the CDR3, the DNA is TGTGCCAGCAGGGGACAGGGTCCCGGGGAGCTGTTTTTT.

The chain recombines TRBV4-1 with TRBJ1-5; possible D gene TRBD1, 6 bases. The germline gives CDR1 MGHRA, CDR2 YSYEKL. V was cut by 1 base and J by 6 bases, with 13 bases left in between. The CDR3 extends over 15 amino acids. DNA of the CDR3: TGCGCCAGCAGCCAAGGCCAGGGGTCAGGTCAGCCCCAGCATTTT. Its translation is CASSQGQGSGQPQHF.

J is TRBJ1-3 and V is TRBV4-1; D call uncertain. Trimming pared 5 bases from V and 0 bases from J, leaving 8 bases between. CDR1 is MGHRA and CDR2 is YSYEKL in the germline V gene. The CDR3 loop spans 14 amino acids. Here the CDR3 DNA reads TGCGCCAGCAGCAAGATGCTCTCTGGAAACACCATATATTTT. Its translation: CASSKMLSGNTIYF.